This paragraph reports one T cell receptor (beta chain). Germline V gene sequence: CDR1 MGHRA, CDR2 YSYEKL. This CDR3 is built from 14 residues. V was shortened by 1 base and J by 3 bases, with 9 bases between the two germline ends. This sample was included in a study of control samples from healthy donors and cancer patients. Clones were read by immunoSEQ multiplex PCR, and TCRdb kept only the in-frame ones, dropping some. Of about 92,000 clones in the sample, about four fifths are singletons; the top ten hold around 10%. Specimen: blood. The TCR was taken from a woman aged 60-75 years in good health. The chain couples TRBV4-1 to TRBJ2-5; TRBD2 might be the D (5 bases). The CDR3 DNA is TGCGCCAGCAGCCAAGGGAGGAGTGAAGAGACCCAGTACTTC. This translates into CASSQGRSEETQYF.